One and the same sample provided the 5 T cell receptor beta chains below, sequenced in a study of shared clonotypes between healthy human individuals. Terminally differentiated effector memory CD45RA+ cells were left out of the naive CD8 fraction, which was CD45RO-negative and positively selected for CCR7. Sequencing used immunoSEQ multiplex PCR; TCRdb keeps in-frame clones, though not all of them. The sample gives under 850,000 clones, roughly 92% of which show up once; about 25% is in the top ten. Sequencing was carried out using naive CD8+ T cells sorted from blood. Source of these receptors: a man aged 30-40 years in good health.

The chain recombines TRBV6-6 with TRBJ1-1; D might be TRBD1 (5 bases). This CDR3 comprises 15 residues. Germline CDR1 is MNHNY and CDR2 is SVGAGI (reference sequence). V was clipped by 0 bases and J by 4 bases, with 12 bases between them. The CDR3 DNA follows: TGTGCCAGCAGTTACTCGTCGGGGGGGACCACTGAAGCTTTCTTT. This codes for CASSYSSGGTTEAFF.

This chain links TRBV11-2 with TRBJ2-1; TRBD1 might be the D (7 bases). Looked up from germline, CDR1 is SGHAT and CDR2 is FQNNGV. The CDR3 is made up of 18 amino acids. V lost 1 base and J 1 base, leaving 17 bases between the germline ends. Written as DNA, the CDR3 is TGTGCCAGCAGCTTAGGGGGTTTGGAGGGGGCTTCCTACAATGAGCAGTTCTTC. Protein: CASSLGGLEGASYNEQFF.

The genes are TRBV7-9 and TRBJ2-1; TRBD2 matches 7 bases. The CDR3 is 15 amino acids. V lost 3 bases to trimming and J lost 8 bases; unmatched junction nucleotides: 10. CDR1 and CDR2 (germline): SEHNR, FQNEAQ (reference sequence). In DNA form, the CDR3 reads TGTGCCAGCAGCTTGGCGCGGGAGTTTTTTTATGAGCAGTTCTTC. Residues: CASSLAREFFYEQFF.

The chain carries TRBV29-1 and TRBJ2-1, with TRBD2 matching over 10 bases. The CDR3 has 14 residues. CDR1 is SQVTM, CDR2 ANQGSEA, per germline. The trim removed 6 bases at V and 5 bases at J, leaving 7 bases unmatched. The CDR3: CSVRPLAGDNEQFF. The CDR3 DNA reads as TGCAGCGTCAGACCCCTAGCGGGAGACAATGAGCAGTTCTTC.

The genes are TRBV2 and TRBJ2-7; D is undetermined. There are 11 residues in the CDR3. V dropped 10 bases and J dropped 6 bases, with 13 bases sitting between them. Germline assignment: CDR1 SNHLY and CDR2 FYNNEI. CDR3 sequence: CATLSLSEQYF. The CDR3 coding sequence is TGTGCCACCTTAAGTTTGTCCGAGCAGTACTTC.